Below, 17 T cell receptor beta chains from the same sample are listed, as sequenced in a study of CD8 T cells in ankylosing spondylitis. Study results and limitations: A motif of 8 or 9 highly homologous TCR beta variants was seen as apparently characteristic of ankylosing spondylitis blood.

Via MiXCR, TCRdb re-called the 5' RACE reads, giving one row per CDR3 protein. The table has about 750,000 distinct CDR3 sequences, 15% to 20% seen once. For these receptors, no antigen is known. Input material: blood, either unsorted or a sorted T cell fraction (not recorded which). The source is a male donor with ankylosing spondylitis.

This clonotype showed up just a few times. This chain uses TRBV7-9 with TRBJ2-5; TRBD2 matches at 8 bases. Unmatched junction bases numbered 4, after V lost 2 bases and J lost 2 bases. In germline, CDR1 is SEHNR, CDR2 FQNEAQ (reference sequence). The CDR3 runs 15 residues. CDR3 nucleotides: TGTGCCAGCAGCTTAACCGCGGGGGGACAAGAGACCCAGTACTTC. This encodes CASSLTAGGQETQYF.

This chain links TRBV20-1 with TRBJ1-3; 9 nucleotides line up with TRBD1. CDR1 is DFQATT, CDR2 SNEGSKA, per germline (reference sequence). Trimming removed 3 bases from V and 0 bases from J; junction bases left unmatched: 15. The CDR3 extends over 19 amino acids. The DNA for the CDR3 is TGCAGTGCTAGGAGGCCAGGTTCCGGGACAGGGTACTCTGGAAACACCATATATTTT. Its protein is CSARRPGSGTGYSGNTIYF.

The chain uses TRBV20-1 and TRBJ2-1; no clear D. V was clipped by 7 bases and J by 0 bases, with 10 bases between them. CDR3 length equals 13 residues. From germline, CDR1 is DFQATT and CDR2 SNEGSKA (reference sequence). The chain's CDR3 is CSGGRSSYNEQFF. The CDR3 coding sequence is TGCAGTGGAGGCAGGAGCTCCTACAATGAGCAGTTCTTC.

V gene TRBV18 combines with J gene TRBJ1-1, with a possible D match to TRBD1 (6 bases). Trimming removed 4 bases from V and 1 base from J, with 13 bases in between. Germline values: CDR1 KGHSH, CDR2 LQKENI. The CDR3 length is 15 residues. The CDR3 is CASSHIRDKNTEAFF. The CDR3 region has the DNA TGTGCCAGCTCACATATACGGGACAAGAACACTGAAGCTTTCTTT. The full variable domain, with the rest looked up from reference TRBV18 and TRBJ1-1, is NAGVMQNPRHLVRRRGQEARLRCSPMKGHSHVYWYRQLPEEGLKFMVYLQKENIIDESGMPKERFSAEFPKEGPSILRIQQVVRGDSAAYFCASSHIRDKNTEAFFGQGTRLTVV.

The CDR3 region is CASSITNTEAFF. The CDR3 nucleotides are TGTGCCAGCAGTATCACGAACACTGAAGCTTTCTTT. This chain connects TRBV12-3 or TRBV12-4 to TRBJ1-1; D remains unclear. The CDR3 extends over 12 amino acids. The V end was cut by 5 bases, the J end by 1 base, with 5 bases between.

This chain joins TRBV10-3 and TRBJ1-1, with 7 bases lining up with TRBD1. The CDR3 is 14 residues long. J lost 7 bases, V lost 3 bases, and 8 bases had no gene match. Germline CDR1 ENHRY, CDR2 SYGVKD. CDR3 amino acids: CAISEGRGPLEAFF. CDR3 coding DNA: TGTGCCATCAGTGAAGGAAGGGGGCCTCTTGAAGCTTTCTTT.

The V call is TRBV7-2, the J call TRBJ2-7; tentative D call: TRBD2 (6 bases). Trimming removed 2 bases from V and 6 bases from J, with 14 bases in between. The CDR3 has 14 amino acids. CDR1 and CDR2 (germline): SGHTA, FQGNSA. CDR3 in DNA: TGTGCCAGCAGCTTAACCGCCGGAGGGTCCGAGCAGTACTTC. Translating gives CASSLTAGGSEQYF.

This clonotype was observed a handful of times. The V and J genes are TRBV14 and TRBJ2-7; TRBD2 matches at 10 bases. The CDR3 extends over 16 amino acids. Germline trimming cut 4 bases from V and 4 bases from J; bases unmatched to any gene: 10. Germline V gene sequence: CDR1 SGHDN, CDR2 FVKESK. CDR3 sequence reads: CASSRRPGLALYEQYF. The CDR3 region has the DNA TGTGCCAGCAGCCGTAGACCGGGACTAGCGTTATACGAGCAGTACTTC.

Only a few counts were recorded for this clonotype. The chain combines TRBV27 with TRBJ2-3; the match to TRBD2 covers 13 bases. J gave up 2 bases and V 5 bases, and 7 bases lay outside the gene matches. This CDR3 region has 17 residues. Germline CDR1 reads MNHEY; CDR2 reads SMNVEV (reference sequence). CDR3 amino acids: CASSPGTSGVNTDTQYF. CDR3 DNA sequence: TGTGCCAGCAGTCCCGGGACTAGCGGGGTGAACACAGATACGCAGTATTTT.

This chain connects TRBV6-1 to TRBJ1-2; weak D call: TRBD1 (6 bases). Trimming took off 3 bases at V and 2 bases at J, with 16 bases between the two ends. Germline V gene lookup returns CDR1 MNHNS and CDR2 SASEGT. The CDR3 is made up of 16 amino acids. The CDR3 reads CASSDPRGGPNYGYTF. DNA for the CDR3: TGTGCCAGCAGTGACCCCAGGGGAGGGCCGAACTATGGCTACACCTTC.

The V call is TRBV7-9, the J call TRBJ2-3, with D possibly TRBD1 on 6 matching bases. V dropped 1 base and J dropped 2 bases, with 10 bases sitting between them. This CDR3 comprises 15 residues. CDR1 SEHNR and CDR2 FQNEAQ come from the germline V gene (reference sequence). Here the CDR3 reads CASSLGDTITDTQYF. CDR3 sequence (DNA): TGTGCCAGCAGCTTAGGGGACACCATCACAGATACGCAGTATTTT. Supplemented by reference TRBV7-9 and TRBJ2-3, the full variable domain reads DTGVSQNPRHKITKRGQNVTFRCDPISEHNRLYWYRQTLGQGPEFLTYFQNEAQLEKSRLLSDRFSAERPKGSFSTLEIQRTEQGDSAMYLCASSLGDTITDTQYFGPGTRLTVL.

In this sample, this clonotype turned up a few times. The CDR3 nucleotides are TGCAGTGCTAGAGATAGGCGGAAGGGAAGAGAAGAGACCCAGTACTTC. This sequence encodes CSARDRRKGREETQYF. This chain uses TRBV20-1 with TRBJ2-5, with D unresolved. This CDR3 contains 16 residues. V lost 0 bases to trimming and J lost 3 bases, with 17 bases between them. CDR1 and CDR2 (germline): DFQATT, SNEGSKA (reference sequence).

The chain's CDR3 is CASSFGTGRAFF. The CDR3 DNA reads TGTGCCAGCAGTTTTGGGACGGGCCGGGCGTTCTTC. V and J are TRBV12-3 or TRBV12-4 and TRBJ2-1; the D gene could be TRBD1 or TRBD2 (5 bases each). V was cut by 3 bases and J by 15 bases, with 15 bases left in between. The CDR3 runs to 12 residues.

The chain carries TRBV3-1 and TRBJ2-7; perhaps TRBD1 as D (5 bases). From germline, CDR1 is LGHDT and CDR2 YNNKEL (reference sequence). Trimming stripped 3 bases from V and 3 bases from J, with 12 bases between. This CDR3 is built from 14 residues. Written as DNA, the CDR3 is TGTGCCAGCAGCCATACTGGGGCCCACTACGAGCAGTACTTC. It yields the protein CASSHTGAHYEQYF.

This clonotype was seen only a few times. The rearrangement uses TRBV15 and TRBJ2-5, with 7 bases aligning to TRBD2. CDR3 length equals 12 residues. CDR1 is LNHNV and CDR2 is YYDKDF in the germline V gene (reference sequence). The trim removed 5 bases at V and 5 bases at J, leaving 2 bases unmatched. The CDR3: CATSGGVETQYF. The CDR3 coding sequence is TGTGCCACCAGCGGGGGGGTGGAGACCCAGTACTTC.

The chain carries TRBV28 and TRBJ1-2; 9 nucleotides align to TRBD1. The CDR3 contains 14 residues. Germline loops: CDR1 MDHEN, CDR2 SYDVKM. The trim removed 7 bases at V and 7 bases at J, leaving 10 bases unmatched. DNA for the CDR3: TGTGCCAGCAAGTCTACAGGGGGCGCGGGTGGCTACACCTTC. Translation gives CASKSTGGAGGYTF.

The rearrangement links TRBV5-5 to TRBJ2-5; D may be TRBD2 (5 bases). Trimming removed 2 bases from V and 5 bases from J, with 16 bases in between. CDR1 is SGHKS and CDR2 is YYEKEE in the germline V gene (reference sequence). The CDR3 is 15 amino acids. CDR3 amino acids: CASSLWSLVEETQYF. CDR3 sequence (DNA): TGTGCCAGCAGCTTATGGTCACTAGTCGAGGAGACCCAGTACTTC.